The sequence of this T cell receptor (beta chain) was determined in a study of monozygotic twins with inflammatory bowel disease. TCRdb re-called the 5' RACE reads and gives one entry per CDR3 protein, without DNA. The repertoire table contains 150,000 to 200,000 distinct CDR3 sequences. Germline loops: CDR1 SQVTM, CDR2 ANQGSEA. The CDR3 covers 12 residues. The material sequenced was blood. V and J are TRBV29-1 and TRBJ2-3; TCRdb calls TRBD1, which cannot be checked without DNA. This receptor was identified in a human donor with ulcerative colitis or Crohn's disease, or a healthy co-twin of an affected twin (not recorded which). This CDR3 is CSVGGEADTQYF.